These 3 T cell receptor beta chains originate from one sample sequenced in a study of shared clonotypes between healthy human individuals (dated by TCRdb to 2020 to 2022). The method was the immunoSEQ multiplex PCR assay. Held by TCRdb, this immuneACCESS table contains in-frame sequences only and omits some clones. Under half of the omission traces to an unresolved V gene where checked; the cause of the rest is unknown. This sample has just over 2,000,000 clones in its table, and about 95% of those were observed once. Of the sample, about 0.13% is held by the ten largest clones. Material: naive CD4+ T cells sorted from blood. This specimen's cell subset or site label, interpreted: CD45RA+ positively selected. The source is a man younger than 35 in good health.

This chain joins TRBV19 and TRBJ2-1, with 13 bases aligning to TRBD2. CDR3 length: 12 amino acids. Germline V gives CDR1 LNHDA, CDR2 SQIVND (reference sequence). The CDR3 here is CGTSGSINEQFF. CDR3 bases: TGTGGGACTAGCGGGAGTATCAATGAGCAGTTCTTC.

The chain employs TRBV6-5 and TRBJ2-7, with a possible D match to TRBD2 (6 bases). V was cut by 4 bases and J by 3 bases, with 19 bases left in between. Germline V CDR1 and CDR2: MNHEY, SVGAGI. The length of the CDR3 is 16 residues. The CDR3 loop is CASSSSGTQKYYEQYF. As DNA, the CDR3 is TGTGCCAGCAGTTCATCCGGGACTCAGAAATACTACGAGCAGTACTTC.

The J gene is TRBJ1-2, the V gene TRBV13, with 8 bases matching TRBD1. Germline V CDR1 and CDR2: PRHDT, FYEKMQ (reference sequence). This CDR3 contains 18 residues. The V gene end was trimmed by 1 base and the J gene end by 5 bases; junction bases not matched to a gene: 15. The CDR3 nucleotides are TGTGCCAGCAGCTTAGCGACCCCACTGACAGGGGCGGGGTATGGCTACACCTTC. Translating it yields CASSLATPLTGAGYGYTF. The full variable domain, with the rest looked up from reference TRBV13 and TRBJ1-2, is AAGVIQSPRHLIKEKRETATLKCYPIPRHDTVYWYQQGPGQDPQFLISFYEKMQSDKGSIPDRFSAQQFSDYHSELNMSSLELGDSALYFCASSLATPLTGAGYGYTFGSGTRLTVV.